What follows describes a single TCR beta chain. Its antigen is as yet unknown. Germline is not matched at one junction end, which may reflect a read error. This sample is part of a study of blood T cells in healthy people across ages. General observations from the study: One million T cells yielded diversity estimates that were considered underestimates. Lack of knowledge of donor CMV status possibly confounded expanded clonotype changes.

For the second PCR, which ran for about 6 to 11 cycles, a sample-barcoded 5' primer and a J-beta primer mix were used. With 12 random nucleotides, a template-switch adaptor tagged each individual cDNA molecule. TCRdb used MiXCR to reprocess the 5' RACE reads, holding one entry per CDR3 protein. The table includes fewer than 750,000 distinct CDR3 sequences, 45% to 55% detected once. CDR3 length: 15 amino acids. Germline CDR1 and CDR2: MDHEN and SYDVKM. The sequenced sample consisted of blood. This clonotype was obtained from an elderly man in good health. This chain connects TRBV28 to TRBJ1-1; TRBD1 matches at 7 bases. CDR3 protein: CASSIPQGRATEAFF. The CDR3 region has the DNA TGCGCCAGCAGTATCCCACAGGGGCGGGCCACTGAAGCTTTCTTT.